This T cell receptor (beta chain) was sequenced for a study of T-cell memory formation after mild COVID-19. Looking at the study overall: Across donors, TCR clusters were largely donor specific.

V was cut by 0 bases and J by 8 bases, with 13 bases left in between. The V gene's germline CDR1 is KGHSH and CDR2 LQKENI. The length of the CDR3 is 14 residues. TCRdb re-derived calls from the 5' RACE reads in MiXCR, one entry per CDR3 protein. Among 400,000 or so distinct CDR3 sequences listed, roughly 20% were seen once. Study-wide findings and caveats: In pre-infection memory, a portion of responding clones appeared, which suggested that cross-reactive memory joined.

In its sample, this clonotype was seen a few times. Its antigen is unknown. The TCR originated in an adult woman who had mild COVID-19 (a few samples of this study predate the infection). Cell type and time point are not known. This chain links TRBV18 with TRBJ1-1, with a possible D match to TRBD1 (6 bases). Specimen: PBMCs or a T cell subset sorted from them (not recorded which). The CDR3 loop reads CASSPPNEGGEAFF. The CDR3 nucleotides read TGTGCCAGCTCACCACCAAACGAAGGGGGGGAAGCTTTCTTT.